This TCR beta chain was identified in a study of read filtering for tumor transcriptome and immune sequencing. Background on the study: IR-seq gave about 3.5 to 11 million TCR reads per sample; RNA-seq gave roughly 80 to 1,300. Study-wide results and limits: Single-read clonotypes: about 83% of IR-seq clonotypes (around 3.6% of reads), almost 75% of RNA-seq clonotypes (roughly 49% of reads). This fraction held mixed bone marrow immune cells after CD138-negative sorting.

Per the germline V gene, CDR1 is MDHEN and CDR2 is SYDVKM. The V end lost 3 bases, the J end lost 11 bases, and 16 bases lay between the germline ends. This CDR3 region has 14 residues. This library used roughly 400 ng RNA and molecular barcoded adaptors spanning alpha/delta and beta/gamma chains. TCRdb re-called the reads through MiXCR, storing one row per CDR3 protein. The table has more than 55,000 distinct CDR3 sequences, around a fifth seen once. In its sample, this clonotype was seen many times. The antigen is not known. Sequences were obtained from a population of CD138-negative cells sorted from bone marrow. The J gene is TRBJ1-4, the V gene TRBV28; tentatively, D is TRBD1 (6 bases). The receptor was isolated from a donor aged 40 or older with multiple myeloma. CDR3 protein: CASSFGGPTGKLFF. The CDR3 bases are TGTGCCAGCAGTTTTGGGGGGCCAACTGGGAAACTGTTTTTT.